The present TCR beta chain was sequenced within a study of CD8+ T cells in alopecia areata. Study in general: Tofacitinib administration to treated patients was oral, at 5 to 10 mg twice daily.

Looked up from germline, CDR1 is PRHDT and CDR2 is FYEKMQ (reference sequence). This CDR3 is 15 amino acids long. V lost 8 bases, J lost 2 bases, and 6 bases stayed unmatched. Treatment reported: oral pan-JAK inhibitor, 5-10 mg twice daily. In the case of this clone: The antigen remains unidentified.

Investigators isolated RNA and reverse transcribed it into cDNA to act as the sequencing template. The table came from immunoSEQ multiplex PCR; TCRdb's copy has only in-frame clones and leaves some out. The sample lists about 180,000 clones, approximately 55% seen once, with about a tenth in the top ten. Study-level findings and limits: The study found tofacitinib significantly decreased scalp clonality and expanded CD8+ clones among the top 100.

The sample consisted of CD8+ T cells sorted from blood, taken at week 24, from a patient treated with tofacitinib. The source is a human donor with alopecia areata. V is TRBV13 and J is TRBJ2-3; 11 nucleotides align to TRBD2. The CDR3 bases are TGTGCCAGCCACGCACTAGCGGGGGTCACAGATACGCAGTATTTT. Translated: CASHALAGVTDTQYF.